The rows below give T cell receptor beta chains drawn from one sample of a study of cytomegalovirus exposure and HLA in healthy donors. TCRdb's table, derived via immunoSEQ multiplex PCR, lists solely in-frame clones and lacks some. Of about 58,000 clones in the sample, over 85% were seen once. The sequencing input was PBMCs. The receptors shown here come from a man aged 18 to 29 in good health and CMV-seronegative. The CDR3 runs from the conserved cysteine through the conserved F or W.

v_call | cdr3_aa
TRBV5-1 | CASSSAQGGKGNEQFF
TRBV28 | CASRGGADEKLFF
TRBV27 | CASSLGLAGGTYEQYF
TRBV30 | CAWRGRDTSPDTEAFF
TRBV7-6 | CASSSGREGSTSGSIYNEQFF
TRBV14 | CASSRIGQGLTNEKLFF
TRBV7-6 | CASSKGQAGEQFF
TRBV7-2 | CASSFTGYSPKQYF
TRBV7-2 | CASRGGPYEQYF
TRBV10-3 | CAIGGTSGSTDTQYF
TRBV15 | CATSTSGYSTDTQYF
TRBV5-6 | CASSLWQGAYEQYF
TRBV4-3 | CASSQGRDSSYEQYF
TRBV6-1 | CASSEIDEQYF
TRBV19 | CASSNLAGVYNEQFF
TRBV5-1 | CASSSGIQSSTDTQYF
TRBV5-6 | CASSLAQGVVSNQPQHF
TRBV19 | CASRRTEELFF
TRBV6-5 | CASSQKGRGYEQYF
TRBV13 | CASRTSGRAGEQFF
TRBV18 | CASSPGFSYEQYF
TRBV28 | CASSSSQGISGELFF
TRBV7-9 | CASSRNAKNRGHDYEQYF
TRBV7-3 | CASSLTGDPYNEQFF
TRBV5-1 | CASSWGQAGVSGELFF
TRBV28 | CATQDSPTDTQYF
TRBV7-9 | CASSSRNTEAFF
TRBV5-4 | CVSSKDRFGTDTQYF
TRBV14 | CASSQRSGGNQPQHF
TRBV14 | CASSQVQNGYTF
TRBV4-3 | CASSQGQPGQGRFGANVLTF
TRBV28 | CASSLYTGTSGRNEQFF
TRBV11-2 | CASSPPGQGHNEQFF
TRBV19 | CASTPDGLSGNTIYF
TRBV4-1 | CASSQSRGVNTEAFF
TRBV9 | CASSVRDGGFAEAFF
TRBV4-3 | CASSQAGGYGYTF
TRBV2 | CASSEAGVQETQYF
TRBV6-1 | CATRSGSIYEQFF
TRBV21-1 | CASTIREGCNQPQHF
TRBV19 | CASSIDQGSSAYEQYF
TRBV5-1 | CASSLAAGNLEQYF
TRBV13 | CASSFGGGRINNEQFF
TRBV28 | CASSFLATLLGEQYF
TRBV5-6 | CASSLVAGTEAFF
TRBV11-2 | CASSLGLAGAEQYF
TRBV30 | CAWSVVRGEQYF
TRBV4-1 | CASSQDKGAEAFF
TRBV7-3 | CASSLFGGNTEAFF
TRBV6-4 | CASAVGSNQPQHF
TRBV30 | CAWSQGGSYGYTF
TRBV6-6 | CASSYSTAGGPQGFF
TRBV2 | CASRTGGSYNEQFF
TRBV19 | CASIEGTGGGYGYTF